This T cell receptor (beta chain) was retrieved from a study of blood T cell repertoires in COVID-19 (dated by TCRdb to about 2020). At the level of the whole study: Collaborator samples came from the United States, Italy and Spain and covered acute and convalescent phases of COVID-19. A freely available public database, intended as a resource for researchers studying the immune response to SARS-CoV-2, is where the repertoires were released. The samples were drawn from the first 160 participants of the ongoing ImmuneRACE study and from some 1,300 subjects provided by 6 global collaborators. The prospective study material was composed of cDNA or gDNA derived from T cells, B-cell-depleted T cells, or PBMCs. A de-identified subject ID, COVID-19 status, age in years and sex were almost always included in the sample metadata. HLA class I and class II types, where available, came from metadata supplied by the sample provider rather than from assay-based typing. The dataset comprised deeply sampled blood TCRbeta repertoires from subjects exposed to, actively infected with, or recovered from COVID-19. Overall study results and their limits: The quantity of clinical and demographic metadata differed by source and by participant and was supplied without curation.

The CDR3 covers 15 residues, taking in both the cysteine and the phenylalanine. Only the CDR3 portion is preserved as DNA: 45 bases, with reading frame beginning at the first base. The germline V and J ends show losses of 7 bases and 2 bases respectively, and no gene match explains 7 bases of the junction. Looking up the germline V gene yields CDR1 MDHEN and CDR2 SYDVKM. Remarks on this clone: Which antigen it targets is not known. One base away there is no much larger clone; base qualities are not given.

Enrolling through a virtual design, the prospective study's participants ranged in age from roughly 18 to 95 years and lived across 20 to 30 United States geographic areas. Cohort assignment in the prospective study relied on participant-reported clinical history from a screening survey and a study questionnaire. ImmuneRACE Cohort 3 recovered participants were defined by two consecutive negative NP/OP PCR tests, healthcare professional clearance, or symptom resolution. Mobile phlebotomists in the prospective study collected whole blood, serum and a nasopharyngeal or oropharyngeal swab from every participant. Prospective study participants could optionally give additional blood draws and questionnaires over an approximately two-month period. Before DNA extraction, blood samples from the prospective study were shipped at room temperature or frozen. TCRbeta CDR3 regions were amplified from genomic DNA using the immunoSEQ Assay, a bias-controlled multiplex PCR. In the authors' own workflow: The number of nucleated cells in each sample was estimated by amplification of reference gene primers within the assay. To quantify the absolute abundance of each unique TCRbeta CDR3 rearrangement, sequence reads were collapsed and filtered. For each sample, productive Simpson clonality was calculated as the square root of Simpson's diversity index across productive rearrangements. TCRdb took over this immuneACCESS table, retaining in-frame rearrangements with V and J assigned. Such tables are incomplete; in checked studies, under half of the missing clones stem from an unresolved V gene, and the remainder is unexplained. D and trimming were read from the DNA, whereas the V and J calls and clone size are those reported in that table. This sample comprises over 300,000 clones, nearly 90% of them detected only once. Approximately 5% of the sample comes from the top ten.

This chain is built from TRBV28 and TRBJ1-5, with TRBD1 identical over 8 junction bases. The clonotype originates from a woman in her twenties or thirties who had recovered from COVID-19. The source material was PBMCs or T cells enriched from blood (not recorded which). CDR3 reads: CASKLQGVGNQPQHF. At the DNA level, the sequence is TGTGCCAGCAAGTTACAGGGGGTTGGCAATCAGCCCCAGCATTTT.